A selection of T cell receptor beta chains follows, all from one sample in a study of blood T cell repertoires in COVID-19. TCRdb's table, derived via immunoSEQ multiplex PCR, lists solely in-frame clones and lacks some. The sample carries 97,000 or so clones, 87% recorded once. Sequenced material: peripheral blood. These receptors were taken from a woman aged 50 to 60 with COVID-19, enrolled during active disease. Each CDR3 is given with its conserved first and last residue.

v_gene	j_gene	CDR3aa
TRBV7-2	TRBJ1-6	CASSLSGGPGSNSPLHF
TRBV9	TRBJ1-2	CASRVTGGNGYGYTF
TRBV9	TRBJ2-3	CASSVGTSSPDTQYF
TRBV7-3	TRBJ2-3	CASSLGLAGGIADTQYF
TRBV6-5	TRBJ1-2	CASSYSRANYGYTF
TRBV7-2	TRBJ1-2	CASSLGRGLDYGYTF
TRBV7-7	TRBJ2-5	CASSPSRAQETQYF
TRBV6-5	TRBJ2-7	CASMNAQGSYEQYF
TRBV3-1/TRBV3-2	TRBJ1-2	CASSQARQNPNYGYTF
TRBV13	TRBJ1-6	CASSLESGNSPLHF
TRBV25-1	TRBJ1-2	CASSAPGQGFGGYTF